The 28 T cell receptor beta chains reported below all come from one sample, sequenced in a study of T cell repertoires in cytomegalovirus infection. TCRdb re-called the reads with MiXCR, one entry per CDR3 protein. The sample carries 200,000 to 250,000 distinct CDR3 sequences, roughly 22% recorded once. The sample taken for sequencing was CD8+ T cells from PBMCs. These receptors were obtained from a human donor in good health (CMV status not recorded). Some clones in this sample may be carry-over from other donors' samples.

This clonotype was recorded at least ten times. The rearrangement uses TRBV7-6 and TRBJ2-1; 10 bases map to TRBD1. V was clipped by 5 bases and J by 5 bases; unmatched bases: 6. Per the germline V gene, CDR1 is SGHVS and CDR2 is FNYEAQ. CDR3 length: 15 residues. The CDR3 nucleotides are TGTGCCAGCAGCAGAGACAGGGGGCGCGACAATGAGCAGTTCTTC. It encodes CASSRDRGRDNEQFF.

Many counts were recorded for this clonotype. V gene TRBV7-8 combines with J gene TRBJ1-1; D unresolved. V was clipped by 4 bases and J by 1 base, with 10 bases between them. The V gene's germline CDR1 is SGHVS and CDR2 FQNEAQ. The CDR3 runs 14 residues. CDR3 amino acids: CASSYASANTEAFF. For the CDR3, the DNA is TGTGCCAGCAGCTACGCTAGCGCGAACACTGAAGCTTTCTTT.

The rearrangement uses TRBV2 and TRBJ2-2; no reliable D call. The CDR3 consists of 12 residues. V was pared by 8 bases and J by 4 bases, with 8 bases between. Germline values: CDR1 SNHLY, CDR2 FYNNEI. The CDR3 region is CASPVGTGELFF. In nucleotides, the CDR3 is TGTGCCAGCCCCGTAGGCACCGGGGAGCTGTTTTTT. Complete variable domain (other parts from reference TRBV2 and TRBJ2-2): EPEVTQTPSHQVTQMGQEVILRCVPISNHLYFYWYRQILGQKVEFLVSFYNNEISEKSEIFDDQFSVERPDGSNFTLKIRSTKLEDSAMYFCASPVGTGELFFGEGSRLTVL.

This clonotype was seen a few times. The J gene is TRBJ2-3, the V gene TRBV4-1; D unclear. V lost 0 bases to trimming and J lost 1 base, with 11 bases between them. This CDR3 has 16 residues. CDR1 is MGHRA and CDR2 is YSYEKL in the germline V gene. The CDR3 loop reads CASSQEARPRTDTQYF. The CDR3 coding sequence is TGCGCCAGCAGCCAAGAAGCCCGACCTCGCACAGATACGCAGTATTTT.

In its sample, this clonotype was seen many times. This rearrangement joins TRBV7-9 to TRBJ2-1; the match to TRBD2 covers 9 bases. The ends lost 4 bases at V and 6 bases at J; junction bases unmatched: 4. Germline-derived CDR1 and CDR2 are SEHNR and FQNEAQ (reference sequence). This CDR3 region has 14 residues. The CDR3 loop is CASSYSGGINEQFF. Written as DNA, the CDR3 is TGTGCCAGCAGCTACAGCGGGGGGATCAATGAGCAGTTCTTC.

This clonotype was seen a handful of times. This chain joins TRBV2 and TRBJ2-5; TRBD2 agrees at 7 bases. V lost 6 bases, J lost 5 bases, and 12 bases stayed unmatched. This CDR3 is 15 amino acids long. The germline gives CDR1 SNHLY, CDR2 FYNNEI. This CDR3 reads CASRTPGGRRETQYF. As DNA, the CDR3 is TGTGCCAGCAGGACCCCGGGGGGTAGGAGGGAGACCCAGTACTTC. Full variable domain (missing parts from reference TRBV2 and TRBJ2-5): EPEVTQTPSHQVTQMGQEVILRCVPISNHLYFYWYRQILGQKVEFLVSFYNNEISEKSEIFDDQFSVERPDGSNFTLKIRSTKLEDSAMYFCASRTPGGRRETQYFGPGTRLLVL.

As DNA, the CDR3 is TGCAGCGTCGATGAAGTTAGTGAGACCCAGTACTTC. Its protein is CSVDEVSETQYF. This chain uses TRBV29-1 with TRBJ2-5; no reliable D call. V was clipped by 6 bases and J by 5 bases, with 13 bases between them. The CDR3 is 12 amino acids. Germline-derived CDR1 and CDR2 are SQVTM and ANQGSEA. The whole variable domain, filled in from reference TRBV29-1 and TRBJ2-5, reads SAVISQKPSRDICQRGTSLTIQCQVDSQVTMMFWYRQQPGQSLTLIATANQGSEATYESGFVIDKFPISRPNLTFSTLTVSNMSPEDSSIYLCSVDEVSETQYFGPGTRLLVL.

The chain recombines TRBV2 with TRBJ2-7; D is unclear. This CDR3 region has 10 residues. Germline assignment: CDR1 SNHLY and CDR2 FYNNEI. V lost 6 bases, J lost 5 bases, and 5 bases lay in between. CDR3 nucleotide sequence: TGTGCCAGCAGCGCGGACGAGCAGTACTTC. It codes for CASSADEQYF. The complete variable domain, with remaining parts taken from reference TRBV2 and TRBJ2-7, reads EPEVTQTPSHQVTQMGQEVILRCVPISNHLYFYWYRQILGQKVEFLVSFYNNEISEKSEIFDDQFSVERPDGSNFTLKIRSTKLEDSAMYFCASSADEQYFGPGTRLTVT.

This clonotype was detected many times. As DNA, the CDR3 is TGTGCCATCAGTGACTTGTGGACAGGCGGGAATCAGCCCCAGCATTTT. Its translation is CAISDLWTGGNQPQHF. The chain couples TRBV10-3 to TRBJ1-5, with TRBD1 matching 7 bases. This CDR3 spans 16 amino acids. Germline V gene lookup returns CDR1 ENHRY and CDR2 SYGVKD. The ends lost 3 bases at V and 4 bases at J; junction bases unmatched: 9.

This clonotype was seen ten or more times. The chain combines TRBV3-1 with TRBJ2-1; possible D gene TRBD1, 6 bases. CDR1 and CDR2 (germline): LGHDT, YNNKEL (reference sequence). With 1 base removed from V and 4 bases from J, the gap between germline ends came to 8 bases. The CDR3 runs 14 residues. The CDR3 spells CASSQAGQYNEQFF. The CDR3 DNA reads as TGTGCCAGCAGCCAAGCAGGACAGTACAATGAGCAGTTCTTC.

This clonotype was seen a few times. The chain joins TRBV7-8 to TRBJ2-3; tentatively, D is TRBD1 (6 bases). Trimming took off 0 bases at V and 6 bases at J, with 7 bases between the two ends. Looked up from germline, CDR1 is SGHVS and CDR2 is FQNEAQ. This CDR3 region has 13 residues. CDR3 region: CASSLAQGDTQYF. The CDR3 coding sequence is TGTGCCAGCAGCTTAGCGCAGGGGGATACGCAGTATTTT.

For this clonotype: A much larger clone differs from this one at a single base, so this may be a read error. The chain is built from TRBV7-9 and TRBJ2-1; 10 bases are shared with TRBD1. Germline V CDR1 and CDR2: SEHNR, FQNEAQ (reference sequence). The CDR3 sequence is 16 residues long. The CDR3 DNA is TGTGCCAGCAGATACCGGGACAGGGGCTCCTACAATGAGCAGATCTTC. Residues: CASRYRDRGSYNEQIF.

The chain uses TRBV5-1 and TRBJ1-1, with a weak D call TRBD1 (5 bases). The germline CDR1 and CDR2 sequences are SGHRS and YFSETQ. This CDR3 comprises 15 residues. The ends were cut back, 3 bases at V and 1 base at J, with 13 bases in the middle. This CDR3 is CASSSAGTANTEAFF. The CDR3, as DNA: TGCGCCAGCAGCTCAGCCGGGACCGCGAACACTGAAGCTTTCTTT.

About this clonotype: A much larger clone is a single base away; this may be a read error. The rearrangement links TRBV25-1 to TRBJ1-1; possible D gene TRBD1, 5 bases. Germline V gives CDR1 MGHDK, CDR2 SYGVNS. The CDR3 loop spans 13 amino acids. CDR3 in amino acids: CANTPGTPSEAFF. The CDR3, as DNA: TGTGCCAACACCCCCGGGACCCCCTCTGAGGCTTTCTTT.

This clonotype was observed a handful of times. V gene TRBV19 combines with J gene TRBJ1-1; maybe TRBD1 (5 bases). The CDR3 spans 10 residues. Trimming removed 10 bases from V and 5 bases from J, with 8 bases in between. Germline assignment: CDR1 LNHDA and CDR2 SQIVND (reference sequence). CDR3 region: CATGGTEAFF. In DNA, the CDR3 is TGTGCCACCGGGGGGACTGAAGCTTTCTTT.

The chain joins TRBV12-3 or TRBV12-4 to TRBJ1-2; tentative D call: TRBD1 (5 bases). The CDR3 loop spans 17 amino acids. The ends were cut back, 4 bases at V and 2 bases at J, with 20 bases in the middle. The CDR3 nucleotides are TGTGCCAGCAGTTCTCACCCCTACGGGGGAGAAAACTATGGCTACACCTTC. It yields the protein CASSSHPYGGENYGYTF.

The gene calls are TRBV29-1 and TRBJ1-2, with D perhaps matching TRBD1 (6 bases). The CDR3 loop spans 13 amino acids. Germline CDR1 and CDR2: SQVTM and ANQGSEA. The ends were cut back, 6 bases at V and 5 bases at J, with 16 bases in the middle. CDR3 sequence: CSVRRDTGYGYTF. Written as DNA, the CDR3 is TGCAGCGTCCGACGGGACACTGGGTATGGCTACACCTTC. Using reference TRBV29-1 and TRBJ1-2 for the parts outside the CDR3, the full variable domain is SAVISQKPSRDICQRGTSLTIQCQVDSQVTMMFWYRQQPGQSLTLIATANQGSEATYESGFVIDKFPISRPNLTFSTLTVSNMSPEDSSIYLCSVRRDTGYGYTFGSGTRLTVV.

This clonotype appeared a single time. The gene calls are TRBV20-1 and TRBJ1-2; a possible D gene is TRBD1 (5 bases). This CDR3 is built from 13 residues. CDR1 and CDR2 from the germline V gene are DFQATT and SNEGSKA (reference sequence). The germline V and J ends were trimmed by 6 bases and 3 bases, with 14 bases remaining between them. The CDR3 nucleotides are TGCAGTGCGGTAGACAGATCGTACTATGGCTACACCTTC. This sequence encodes CSAVDRSYYGYTF.

This rearrangement joins TRBV12-3 or TRBV12-4 to TRBJ2-1, with unresolved D. This CDR3 is built from 16 residues. V lost 3 bases to trimming and J lost 1 base, with 13 bases between them. Here the CDR3 DNA reads TGTGCCAGCAGTTTTCTAAGTGGGTGGTCCTACAATGAGCAGTTCTTC. It is translated as CASSFLSGWSYNEQFF.

This clonotype was picked up a small number of times. This chain links TRBV4-2 with TRBJ2-3; 7 bases are a match to TRBD1. Germline values: CDR1 LGHNA, CDR2 YNFKEQ. This CDR3 region has 17 residues. Trimming removed 3 bases from V and 3 bases from J; junction bases left unmatched: 12. The CDR3 DNA sequence: TGTGCCAGCAGCCAGATCGGACAGGTCCTAAAGACAGATACGCAGTATTTT. Translating gives CASSQIGQVLKTDTQYF.

The table lists this clonotype with a few counts. The chain links TRBV12-3 or TRBV12-4 to TRBJ1-5; D remains unclear. Trimming cost V 5 bases and J 4 bases, with 18 bases left between them. CDR3 length equals 16 residues. For the CDR3, the DNA is TGTGCCAGCAGTCCCTTCTCGGGGAGGCGGAATCAGCCCCAGCATTTT. Amino acids: CASSPFSGRRNQPQHF.

This clonotype was seen a single time. The chain links TRBV10-2 to TRBJ2-4; 12 bases map to TRBD2. The V segment lost 4 bases and the J segment 5 bases; nucleotides outside the gene matches: 9. The CDR3 runs to 17 residues. Germline V gives CDR1 WSHSY, CDR2 SAAADI. CDR3 coding DNA: TGCGCCAGCAGTGGGGGCGGACTAGCGGGGCCCCAAAACATTCAGTACTTC. Its protein is CASSGGGLAGPQNIQYF.

This clonotype was recorded a few times. This chain uses TRBV6-2 or TRBV6-3 with TRBJ2-3; perhaps TRBD1 as D (7 bases). CDR3 size: 18 residues. Trimming shortened V by 8 bases and J by 2 bases, and 26 bases separated the two germline ends. Germline lookup yields CDR1 MNHEY and CDR2 SVGEGT. The CDR3 DNA is TGTGCCAGCGCAGAGCTTGTCGGGGGAGACAGGGACACAGATACGCAGTATTTT. Translating gives CASAELVGGDRDTDTQYF.

This clonotype was detected ten times or more. The rearrangement uses TRBV7-2 and TRBJ2-1; 7 bases line up with TRBD2. CDR1 and CDR2 (germline): SGHTA, FQGNSA. Trimming cost V 2 bases and J 7 bases; bases outside gene matches: 8. The CDR3 loop spans 15 amino acids. The CDR3 sequence: CASSLIREGGNEQFF. The CDR3 nucleotides read TGTGCCAGCAGCTTAATCAGGGAGGGTGGAAATGAGCAGTTCTTC.

This clonotype was seen a few times. The rearrangement uses TRBV6-5 and TRBJ2-5; TRBD1 agrees at 8 bases. The germline V gene encodes CDR1 MNHEY and CDR2 SVGAGI. Unmatched junction bases numbered 9, after V lost 2 bases and J lost 4 bases. The CDR3 runs to 16 residues. DNA of the CDR3: TGTGCCAGCAGTTACGGGGCAGGGGGCGTGGGAGAGACCCAGTACTTC. Protein product: CASSYGAGGVGETQYF.

V and J are TRBV4-2 and TRBJ2-1, with 7 bases identical to TRBD2. Trimming cost V 0 bases and J 6 bases; bases outside gene matches: 8. The CDR3 sequence is 16 residues long. CDR1 is LGHNA, CDR2 YNFKEQ, per germline. CDR3 nucleotides: TGTGCCAGCAGCCAAGATACCCCTAGCGGACGCAATGAGCAGTTCTTC. Translation: CASSQDTPSGRNEQFF.

The chain uses TRBV7-9 and TRBJ2-1; D not resolved. The CDR3 runs to 15 residues. Trimming stripped 1 base from V and 5 bases from J, with 12 bases between. Per germline, CDR1 SEHNR and CDR2 FQNEAQ (reference sequence). The CDR3 is CASSLVGPYDNEQFF. The CDR3 DNA sequence: TGTGCCAGCAGCTTAGTAGGGCCATACGACAATGAGCAGTTCTTC.

Remarks on this clonotype: This may be a read error, as it is one base from a much larger clone. This chain links TRBV6-6 with TRBJ2-3, with TRBD1 identical over 9 bases. The CDR3 is 15 residues long. Germline V gene data show CDR1 as MNHNY and CDR2 as SVGAGI (reference sequence). The CDR3 here is CASSNRGRETDMQYF. DNA of the CDR3: TGTGCCAGCAGTAACAGGGGGCGTGAGACAGATATGCAGTATTTT.